This T cell receptor beta chain was observed in a study of blood T cell repertoires in COVID-19. The CDR3 covers 17 residues. The germline V gene encodes CDR1 SGDLS and CDR2 YYNGEE. Losses at the gene ends were 3 bases for V and 0 bases for J; bases not matched to a gene: 9. Original data processing: Amplification of reference gene primers provided the estimated nucleated cell counts. Assay used: immunoSEQ multiplex PCR; TCRdb lists only in-frame clones, some missing. V and J calls and clone size are as listed in that table; D and trimming were resolved from the DNA. The sample lists roughly 92,000 clones, over 80% occurring once.

The source of this sequence is a woman aged 80 or over with active or convalescent COVID-19. Material for sequencing was peripheral blood. The chain combines TRBV9 with TRBJ2-1; 7 positions match TRBD2. CDR3 residues: CASSEGRGSPSYNEQFF. The CDR3, as DNA: TGTGCCAGCAGCGAGGGACGCGGGAGCCCCTCCTACAATGAGCAGTTCTTC.